Listed below are T cell receptor beta chains from one sample, sequenced in a study of cytomegalovirus exposure and HLA in healthy donors. TCRdb's table, derived via immunoSEQ multiplex PCR, lists solely in-frame clones and lacks some. The sample holds 150,000 or so clones, roughly 77% seen once. Input material: PBMCs. All receptors derive from a man aged 18 to 29 in good health and CMV-seropositive. The CDR3 runs from the conserved cysteine through the conserved F or W. The order of the fields is J gene, clone size, D gene, V gene, CDR3 DNA, CDR3 protein. A D gene is named only where the DNA matches it firmly. Some rows mark clone size as missing; the rest say once, few, many or name a class of expanded clone.

J: TRBJ2-3
size: few
D: TRBD2
V: TRBV5-1
DNA: TGCGCCAGCAGCATCGGGGGGGCGGGGACAGATACGCAGTATTTT
CDR3: CASSIGGAGTDTQYF

J: TRBJ1-1
size: .
D: TRBD1
V: TRBV6-1
DNA: TGTGCCAGCAGTCCCACCGGGACAGGGCAGACTGAAGCTTTCTTT
CDR3: CASSPTGTGQTEAFF

J: TRBJ2-6
size: .
D: TRBD1
V: TRBV9
DNA: TGTGCCAGCAGCTCAAGGACAGGGGCTAACTCTGGGGCCAACGTCCTGACTTTC
CDR3: CASSSRTGANSGANVLTF

J: TRBJ1-4
size: .
D: TRBD1
V: TRBV11-2
DNA: TGTGCCAGCAGCTTAAGGGTGACAGACGCCGTCAGGGGGAATGAAAAACTGTTTTTT
CDR3: CASSLRVTDAVRGNEKLFF

J: TRBJ1-4
size: .
D: .
V: TRBV5-1
DNA: TGCGCCAGCAGCTTCTCGGGGGCAACTAATGAAAAACTGTTTTTT
CDR3: CASSFSGATNEKLFF

J: TRBJ1-5
size: .
D: .
V: TRBV7-9
DNA: TGTGCCAGCAGCCGCCCCTACGTAGAGACTCATAGCAATCAGCCCCAGCATTTT
CDR3: CASSRPYVETHSNQPQHF

J: TRBJ2-3
size: .
D: .
V: TRBV19
DNA: TGTGCCAGTAGTATCGGGGGTTTCGGCACAGATACGCAGTATTTT
CDR3: CASSIGGFGTDTQYF

J: TRBJ2-5
size: .
D: .
V: TRBV7-2
DNA: TGTGCCAGCAGCTTGGCGGGTACAGAGACCCAGTACTTC
CDR3: CASSLAGTETQYF

J: TRBJ2-7
size: .
D: TRBD1
V: TRBV2
DNA: TGTGCCAGCACGGGACAGGGGGCCGAGCAGTACTTC
CDR3: CASTGQGAEQYF

J: TRBJ2-3
size: .
D: .
V: TRBV4-2
DNA: TGTGCCAGCAGCCAAGATCGGGCGGGACCTCGCACAGATACGCAGTATTTT
CDR3: CASSQDRAGPRTDTQYF

J: TRBJ2-1
size: .
D: TRBD1
V: TRBV5-1
DNA: TGCGCCAGCAAACCGGGACAGGGTGGCTACAATGAGCAGTTCTTC
CDR3: CASKPGQGGYNEQFF

J: TRBJ1-2
size: .
D: .
V: TRBV15
DNA: TGTGCCACCAGCAGAGATGTAGCCTATGGCTACACCTTC
CDR3: CATSRDVAYGYTF

J: TRBJ1-5
size: .
D: TRBD1
V: TRBV28
DNA: TGTGCCAGCAGTAATCCGGGACAGGGGATCGATCAGCCCCAGCATTTT
CDR3: CASSNPGQGIDQPQHF

J: TRBJ2-1
size: few
D: .
V: TRBV6-5
DNA: TGTGCCAGCAGTTCAGCGCACTACAATGAGCAGTTCTTC
CDR3: CASSSAHYNEQFF

J: TRBJ1-2
size: few
D: TRBD1
V: TRBV19
DNA: TGTGCCAGTAGTCGCGCCCCAGGGGGAGCTCGGGCAGGGGTCAGCTATGGCTACACCTTC
CDR3: CASSRAPGGARAGVSYGYTF

J: TRBJ2-3
size: .
D: TRBD2
V: TRBV19
DNA: TGTGCCAGCGCTCCCACGGGACTACTCACAGATACGCAGTATTTT
CDR3: CASAPTGLLTDTQYF

J: TRBJ2-5
size: .
D: TRBD2
V: TRBV18
DNA: TGTGCCAGCTCACCAGGGACTAGCGTTGAGACCCAGTACTTC
CDR3: CASSPGTSVETQYF